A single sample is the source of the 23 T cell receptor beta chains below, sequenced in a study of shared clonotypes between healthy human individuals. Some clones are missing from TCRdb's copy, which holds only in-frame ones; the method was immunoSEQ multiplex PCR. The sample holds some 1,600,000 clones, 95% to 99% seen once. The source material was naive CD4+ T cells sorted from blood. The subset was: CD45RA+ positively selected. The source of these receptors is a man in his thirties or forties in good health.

The CDR3 DNA reads as TGTGCCAGCATAAGGTGGCTAGCGGGAGTTGAGCAGTTCTTC. It is translated as CASIRWLAGVEQFF. The chain has TRBV2 and TRBJ2-1; 10 nucleotides align to TRBD2. Trimming at V came to 7 bases and at J to 9 bases, leaving 9 bases not matched to a gene. Germline values: CDR1 SNHLY, CDR2 FYNNEI. The CDR3 is 14 residues long.

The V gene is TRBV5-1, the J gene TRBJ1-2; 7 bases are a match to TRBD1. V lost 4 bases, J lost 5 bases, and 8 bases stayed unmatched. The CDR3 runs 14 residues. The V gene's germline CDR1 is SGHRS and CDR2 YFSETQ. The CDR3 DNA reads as TGCGCCAGCAGCGAAGACAGGGCCGGGTATGGCTACACCTTC. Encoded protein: CASSEDRAGYGYTF.

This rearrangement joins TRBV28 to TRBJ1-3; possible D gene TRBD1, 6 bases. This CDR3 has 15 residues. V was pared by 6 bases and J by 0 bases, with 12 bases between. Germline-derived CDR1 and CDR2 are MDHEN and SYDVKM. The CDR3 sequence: CASSLQGISGNTIYF. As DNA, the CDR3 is TGTGCCAGCAGCCTACAGGGTATCTCTGGAAACACCATATATTTT. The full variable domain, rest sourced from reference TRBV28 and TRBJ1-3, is DVKVTQSSRYLVKRTGEKVFLECVQDMDHENMFWYRQDPGLGLRLIYFSYDVKMKEKGDIPEGYSVSREKKERFSLILESASTNQTSMYLCASSLQGISGNTIYFGEGSWLTVV.

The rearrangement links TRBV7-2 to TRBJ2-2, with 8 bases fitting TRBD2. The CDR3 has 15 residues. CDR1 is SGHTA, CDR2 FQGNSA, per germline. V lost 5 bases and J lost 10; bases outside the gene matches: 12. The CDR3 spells CASSQGLASSVELFF. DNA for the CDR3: TGTGCCAGCAGCCAAGGACTAGCATCTTCGGTGGAGCTGTTTTTT.

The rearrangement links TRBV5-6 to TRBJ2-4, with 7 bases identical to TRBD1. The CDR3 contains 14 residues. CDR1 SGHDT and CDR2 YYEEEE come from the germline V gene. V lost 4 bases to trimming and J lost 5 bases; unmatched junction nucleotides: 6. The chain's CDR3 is CASSLPGGENIQYF. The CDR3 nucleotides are TGTGCCAGCAGCCTTCCAGGGGGAGAAAACATTCAGTACTTC.

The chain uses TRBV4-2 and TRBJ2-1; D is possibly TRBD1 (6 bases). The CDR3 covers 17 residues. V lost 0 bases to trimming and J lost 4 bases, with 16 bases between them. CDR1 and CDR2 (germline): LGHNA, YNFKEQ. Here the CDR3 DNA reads TGTGCCAGCAGCCAAGAGCCCGGGACAATCATTTACAATGAGCAGTTCTTC. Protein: CASSQEPGTIIYNEQFF.

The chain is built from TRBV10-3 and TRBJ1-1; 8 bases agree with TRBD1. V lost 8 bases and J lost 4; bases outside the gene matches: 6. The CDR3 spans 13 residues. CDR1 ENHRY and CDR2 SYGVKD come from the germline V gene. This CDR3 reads CAIGQGAFTEAFF. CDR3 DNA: TGTGCCATCGGCCAGGGGGCGTTCACTGAAGCTTTCTTT.

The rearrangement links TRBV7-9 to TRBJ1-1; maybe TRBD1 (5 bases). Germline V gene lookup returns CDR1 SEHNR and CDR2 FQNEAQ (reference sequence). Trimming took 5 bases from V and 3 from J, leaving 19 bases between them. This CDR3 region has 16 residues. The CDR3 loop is CASSPSGGSEHTEAFF. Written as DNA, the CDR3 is TGTGCCAGCAGCCCCTCGGGGGGGAGTGAACACACTGAAGCTTTCTTT. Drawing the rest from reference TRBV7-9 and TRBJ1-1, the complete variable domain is DTGVSQNPRHKITKRGQNVTFRCDPISEHNRLYWYRQTLGQGPEFLTYFQNEAQLEKSRLLSDRFSAERPKGSFSTLEIQRTEQGDSAMYLCASSPSGGSEHTEAFFGQGTRLTVV.

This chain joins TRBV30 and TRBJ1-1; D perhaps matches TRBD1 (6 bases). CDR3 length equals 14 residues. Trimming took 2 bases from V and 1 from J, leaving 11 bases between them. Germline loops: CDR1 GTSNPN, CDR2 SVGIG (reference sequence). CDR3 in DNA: TGTGCCTGGAGTCGGGGGCAGGGGAACACTGAAGCTTTCTTT. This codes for CAWSRGQGNTEAFF.

CDR3 protein: CASSATWDWSTDTQYF. The CDR3 region has the DNA TGTGCCAGCTCAGCAACCTGGGACTGGAGCACAGATACGCAGTATTTT. V usage is TRBV18 and J usage is TRBJ2-3; maybe TRBD2 (6 bases). CDR1 and CDR2 (germline): KGHSH, LQKENI. V lost 5 bases to trimming and J lost 0 bases, with 15 bases between them. The CDR3 sequence is 16 residues long.

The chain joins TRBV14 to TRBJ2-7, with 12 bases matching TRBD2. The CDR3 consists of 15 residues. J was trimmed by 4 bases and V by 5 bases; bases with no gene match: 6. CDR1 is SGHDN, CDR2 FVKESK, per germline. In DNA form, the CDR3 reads TGTGCCAGCAGCAGACGGACTAGCGGGGCGTACGAGCAGTACTTC. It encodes CASSRRTSGAYEQYF.

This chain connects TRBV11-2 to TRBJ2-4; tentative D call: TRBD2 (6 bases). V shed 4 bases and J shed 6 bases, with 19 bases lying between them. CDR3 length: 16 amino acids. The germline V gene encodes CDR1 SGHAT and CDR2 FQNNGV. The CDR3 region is CASSSPGVGLGNIQYF. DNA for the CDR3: TGTGCCAGCAGCTCGCCGGGAGTTGGGTTGGGAAACATTCAGTACTTC.

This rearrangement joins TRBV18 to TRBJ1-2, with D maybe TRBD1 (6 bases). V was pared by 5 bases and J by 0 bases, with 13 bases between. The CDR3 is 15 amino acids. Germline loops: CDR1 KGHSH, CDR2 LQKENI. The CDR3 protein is CASSSGQRTNYGYTF. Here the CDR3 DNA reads TGTGCCAGCTCATCCGGACAGAGAACTAACTATGGCTACACCTTC.

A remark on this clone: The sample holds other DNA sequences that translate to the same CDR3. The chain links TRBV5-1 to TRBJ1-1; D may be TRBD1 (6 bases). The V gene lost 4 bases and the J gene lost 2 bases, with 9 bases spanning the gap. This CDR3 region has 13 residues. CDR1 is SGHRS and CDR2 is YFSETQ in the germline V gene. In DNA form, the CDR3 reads TGCGCCAGCAGCCGGACAGCCAACACTGAAGCTTTCTTT. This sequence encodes CASSRTANTEAFF.

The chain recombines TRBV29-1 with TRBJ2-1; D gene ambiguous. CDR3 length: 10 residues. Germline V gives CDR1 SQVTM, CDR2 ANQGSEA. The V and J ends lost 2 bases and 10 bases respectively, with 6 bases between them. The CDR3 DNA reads TGCAGCGTTGAAAATAGCGAGCAGTTCTTC. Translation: CSVENSEQFF.

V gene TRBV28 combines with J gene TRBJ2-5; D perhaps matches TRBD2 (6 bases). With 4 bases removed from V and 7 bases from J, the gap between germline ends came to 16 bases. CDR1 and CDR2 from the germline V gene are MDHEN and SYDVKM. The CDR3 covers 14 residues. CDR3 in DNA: TGTGCCAGCAGTTACAACCGGGAGCCGGGGACCCAGTACTTC. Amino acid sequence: CASSYNREPGTQYF.

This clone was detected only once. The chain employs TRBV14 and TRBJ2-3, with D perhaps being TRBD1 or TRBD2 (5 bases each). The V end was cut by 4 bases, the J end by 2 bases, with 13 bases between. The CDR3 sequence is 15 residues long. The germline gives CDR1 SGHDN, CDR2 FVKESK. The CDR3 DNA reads TGTGCCAGCAGCCTTCGGACCGGGGCCACAGATACGCAGTATTTT. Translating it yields CASSLRTGATDTQYF.

CDR3 nucleotides: TGTGCCAGCAGCTTTCAGGGCGTAAGCTCTGGAAACACCATATATTTT. This encodes CASSFQGVSSGNTIYF. The chain recombines TRBV5-4 with TRBJ1-3; TRBD1 is a possible D gene (5 bases). This CDR3 spans 16 amino acids. CDR1 is SGHNT and CDR2 is YYREEE in the germline V gene (reference sequence). The V end lost 2 bases, the J end lost 0 bases, and 12 bases lay between the germline ends.

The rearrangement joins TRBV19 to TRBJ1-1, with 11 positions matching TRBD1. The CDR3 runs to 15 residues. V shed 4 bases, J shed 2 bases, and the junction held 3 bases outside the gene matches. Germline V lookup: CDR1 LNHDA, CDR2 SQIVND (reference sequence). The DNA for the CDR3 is TGTGCCAGTAGTAAGGGGACAGGGGGAAACACTGAAGCTTTCTTT. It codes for CASSKGTGGNTEAFF. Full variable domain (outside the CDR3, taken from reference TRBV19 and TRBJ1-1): DGGITQSPKYLFRKEGQNVTLSCEQNLNHDAMYWYRQDPGQGLRLIYYSQIVNDFQKGDIAEGYSVSREKKESFPLTVTSAQKNPTAFYLCASSKGTGGNTEAFFGQGTRLTVV.

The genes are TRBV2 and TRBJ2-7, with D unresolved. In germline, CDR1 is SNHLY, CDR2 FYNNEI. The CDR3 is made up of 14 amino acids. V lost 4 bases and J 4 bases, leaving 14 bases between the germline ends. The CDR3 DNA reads TGTGCCAGCAGTGCGGGCACAAAATCATACGAGCAGTACTTC. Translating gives CASSAGTKSYEQYF.

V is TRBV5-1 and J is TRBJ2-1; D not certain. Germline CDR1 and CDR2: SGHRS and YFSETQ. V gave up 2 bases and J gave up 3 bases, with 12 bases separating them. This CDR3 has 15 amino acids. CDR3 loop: CASSFLSGSYNEQFF. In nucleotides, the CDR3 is TGCGCCAGCAGCTTTTTAAGTGGTAGCTACAATGAGCAGTTCTTC.

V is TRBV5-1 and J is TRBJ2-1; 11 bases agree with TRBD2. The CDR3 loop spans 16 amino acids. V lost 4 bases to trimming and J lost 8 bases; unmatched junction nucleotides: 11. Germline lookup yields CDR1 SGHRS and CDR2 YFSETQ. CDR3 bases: TGCGCCAGCAGCACCATTCCTCAGACTAGCGGGGATGAGCAGTTCTTC. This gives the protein CASSTIPQTSGDEQFF.

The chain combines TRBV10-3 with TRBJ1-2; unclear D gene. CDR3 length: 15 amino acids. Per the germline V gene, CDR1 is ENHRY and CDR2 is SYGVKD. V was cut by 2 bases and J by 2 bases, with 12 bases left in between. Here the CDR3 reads CAISEVGITNYGYTF. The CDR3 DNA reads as TGTGCCATCAGTGAGGTCGGAATTACCAACTATGGCTACACCTTC.